This T cell receptor (beta chain) derives from a study of blood T cell repertoires in COVID-19. Clones were read by immunoSEQ multiplex PCR, and TCRdb kept only the in-frame ones, dropping some. The sample lists 350,000 to 450,000 clones, approximately 90% seen once, with around 0.94% in the top ten. The CDR3 spans 12 residues. Looked up from germline, CDR1 is GTSNPN and CDR2 is SVGIG (reference sequence). The sequenced material came from PBMCs or T cells enriched from blood (not recorded which). The chain joins TRBV30 to TRBJ1-2; weak D call: TRBD1 (5 bases). The sequence was collected from a middle-aged woman who had been exposed to COVID-19. The CDR3 nucleotides are TGTGCTTCTCCGGGGGATGTGAGGGGCTACACCTTC. The encoded protein is CASPGDVRGYTF.